The 7 T cell receptor beta chains given below trace back to one sample, sequenced in a study of blood T cell repertoires in COVID-19. Assay used: immunoSEQ multiplex PCR; TCRdb lists only in-frame clones, some missing. The sample lists around 26,000 clones; approximately 86% were seen once. Sequencing was performed on peripheral blood. The receptors shown here come from a human donor in a cohort sampled during active COVID-19.

This chain uses TRBV24-1 with TRBJ2-1; 7 bases are shared with TRBD1. V dropped 3 bases and J dropped 2; count of bases not matched to a gene: 12. The CDR3 consists of 18 residues. Looked up from germline, CDR1 is KGHDR and CDR2 is SFDVKD. CDR3 sequence (DNA): TGTGCCACCAGTGATCCGTTGGAGACAGGGAATCCCTACAATGAGCAGTTCTTC. Translating it yields CATSDPLETGNPYNEQFF.

The chain is built from TRBV18 and TRBJ2-4; 9 nucleotides agree with TRBD1. Germline V gene data show CDR1 as KGHSH and CDR2 as LQKENI. The CDR3 extends over 18 amino acids. Germline trimming cut 4 bases from V and 2 bases from J; bases unmatched to any gene: 12. The CDR3 sequence: CASSRPGTGSIPKNIQYF. The CDR3 bases are TGTGCCAGCTCACGTCCCGGGACAGGGTCGATCCCCAAAAACATTCAGTACTTC.

V gene TRBV5-1 combines with J gene TRBJ2-1, with TRBD1 matching 11 bases. The CDR3 runs 15 residues. In germline, CDR1 is SGHRS, CDR2 YFSETQ. The ends lost 1 base at V and 6 bases at J; junction bases unmatched: 3. The DNA for the CDR3 is TGCGCCAGCAGCTTGTTGGGGACAGGGGGCAATGAGCAGTTCTTC. The encoded protein is CASSLLGTGGNEQFF.

The CDR3 DNA sequence: TGTGCCACCAGCCCGACAGATCAGCCCCAGCATTTT. It yields the protein CATSPTDQPQHF. The chain links TRBV15 to TRBJ1-5; D perhaps matches TRBD1 (5 bases). The germline gives CDR1 LNHNV, CDR2 YYDKDF (reference sequence). Trimming left V 5 bases short and J 5 bases short, with 7 bases between. The CDR3 has 12 residues.

The chain joins TRBV6-2 or TRBV6-3 to TRBJ2-1; 9 bases align to TRBD2. V lost 2 bases, J lost 8 bases, and 7 bases stayed unmatched. CDR1 MNHEY and CDR2 SVGEGT come from the germline V gene. The length of the CDR3 is 15 residues. The CDR3 spells CASSYGGGGRDEQFF. The CDR3 DNA reads as TGTGCCAGCAGTTACGGCGGGGGGGGCCGGGATGAGCAGTTCTTC.

The rearrangement joins TRBV7-9 to TRBJ2-1, with TRBD1 as a possible D gene (8 bases). The CDR3 covers 15 residues. Trimming removed 5 bases at V and 8 bases at J, with 19 bases between. From germline, CDR1 is SEHNR and CDR2 FQNEAQ (reference sequence). The CDR3 DNA follows: TGTGCCAGCAGCCAAAGCGGGGACAGGCAGGATGAGCAGTTCTTC. Translated, it gives CASSQSGDRQDEQFF.

This chain links TRBV5-1 with TRBJ2-5, with TRBD1 identical over 11 bases. V trimming: 5 bases; J trimming: 5 bases; junction bases outside the gene matches: 11. CDR3 size: 16 residues. The V gene's germline CDR1 is SGHRS and CDR2 YFSETQ. CDR3 sequence reads: CASRIGDRGESETQYF. DNA for the CDR3: TGCGCCAGCAGAATCGGGGACAGGGGGGAGTCGGAGACCCAGTACTTC.